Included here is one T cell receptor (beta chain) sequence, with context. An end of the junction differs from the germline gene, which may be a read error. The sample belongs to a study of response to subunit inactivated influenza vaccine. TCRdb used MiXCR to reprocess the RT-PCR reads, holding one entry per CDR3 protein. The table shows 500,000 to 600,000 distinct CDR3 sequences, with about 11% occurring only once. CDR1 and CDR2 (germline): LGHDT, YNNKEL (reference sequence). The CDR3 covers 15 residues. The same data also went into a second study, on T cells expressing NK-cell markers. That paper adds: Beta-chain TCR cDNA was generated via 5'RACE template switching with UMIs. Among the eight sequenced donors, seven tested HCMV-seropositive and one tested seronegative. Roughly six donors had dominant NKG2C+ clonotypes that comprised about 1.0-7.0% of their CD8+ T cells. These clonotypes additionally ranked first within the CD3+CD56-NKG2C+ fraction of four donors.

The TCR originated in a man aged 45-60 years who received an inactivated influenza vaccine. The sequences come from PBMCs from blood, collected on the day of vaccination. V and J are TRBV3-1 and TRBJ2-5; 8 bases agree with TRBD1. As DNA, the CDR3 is TGTGCCAGAAGCCAGAGGACAGGGTCATGGGAGACCCAGTACTTC. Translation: CARSQRTGSWETQYF.